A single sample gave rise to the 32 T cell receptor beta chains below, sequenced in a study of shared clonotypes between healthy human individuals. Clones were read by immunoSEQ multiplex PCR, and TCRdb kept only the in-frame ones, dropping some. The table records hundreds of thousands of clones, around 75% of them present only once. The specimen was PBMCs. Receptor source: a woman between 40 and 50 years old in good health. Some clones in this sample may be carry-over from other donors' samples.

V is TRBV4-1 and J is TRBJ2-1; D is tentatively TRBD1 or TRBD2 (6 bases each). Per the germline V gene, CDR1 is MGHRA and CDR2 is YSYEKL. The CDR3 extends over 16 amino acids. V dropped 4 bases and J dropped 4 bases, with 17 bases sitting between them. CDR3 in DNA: TGCGCCAGCAGCCGAGGCCTGAGGGGGGAATACAATGAGCAGTTCTTC. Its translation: CASSRGLRGEYNEQFF.

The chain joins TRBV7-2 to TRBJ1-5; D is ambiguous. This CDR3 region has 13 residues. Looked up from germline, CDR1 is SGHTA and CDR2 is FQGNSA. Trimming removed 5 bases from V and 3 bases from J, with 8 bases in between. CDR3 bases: TGTGCCAGCAGCATACAGACCAATCAGCCCCAGCATTTT. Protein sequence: CASSIQTNQPQHF.

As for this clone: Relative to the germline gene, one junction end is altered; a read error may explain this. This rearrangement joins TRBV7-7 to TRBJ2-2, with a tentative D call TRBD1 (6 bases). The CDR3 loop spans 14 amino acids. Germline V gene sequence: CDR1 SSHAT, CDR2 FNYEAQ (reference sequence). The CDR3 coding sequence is TGTGCTAGCAGCAGAACCAGGGGCACCGGGGAGCTGTTTTTT. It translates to CASSRTRGTGELFF.

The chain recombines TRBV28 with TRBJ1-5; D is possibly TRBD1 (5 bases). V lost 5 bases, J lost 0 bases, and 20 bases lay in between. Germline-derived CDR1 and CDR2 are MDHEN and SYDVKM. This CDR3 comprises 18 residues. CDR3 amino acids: CASSPLLGRRYSNQPQHF. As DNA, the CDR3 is TGTGCCAGCAGTCCGCTCCTGGGACGGAGGTATAGCAATCAGCCCCAGCATTTT.

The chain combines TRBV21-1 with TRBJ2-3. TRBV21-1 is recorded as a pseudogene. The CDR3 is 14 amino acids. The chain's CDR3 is CASSKGGATDTQYF. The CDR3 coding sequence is TGTGCCAGCAGCAAAGGAGGGGCCACAGATACGCAGTATTTT.

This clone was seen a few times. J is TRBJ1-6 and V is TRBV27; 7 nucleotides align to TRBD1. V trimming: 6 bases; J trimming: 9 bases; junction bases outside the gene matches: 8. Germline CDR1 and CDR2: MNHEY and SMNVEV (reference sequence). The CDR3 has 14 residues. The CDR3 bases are TGTGCCAGCAGACCTGGGACAGTAGTTTCACCCCTCCACTTT. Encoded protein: CASRPGTVVSPLHF.

The CDR3 spells CASSGWSSGSDEQFF. The CDR3 DNA sequence: TGTGCCAGCAGTGGGTGGTCTAGCGGGAGTGATGAGCAGTTCTTC. The rearrangement uses TRBV2 and TRBJ2-1; 10 nucleotides line up with TRBD2. Germline V gene lookup returns CDR1 SNHLY and CDR2 FYNNEI. After removal of 4 bases from V and 8 bases from J, the junction contained 8 bases not matched to a gene. This CDR3 region has 15 residues.

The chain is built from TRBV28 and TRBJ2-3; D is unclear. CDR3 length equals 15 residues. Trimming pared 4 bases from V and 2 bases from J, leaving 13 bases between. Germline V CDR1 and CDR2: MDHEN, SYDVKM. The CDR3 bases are TGTGCCAGCAGTTCGGCAGGTTATGTCACAGATACGCAGTATTTT. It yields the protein CASSSAGYVTDTQYF.

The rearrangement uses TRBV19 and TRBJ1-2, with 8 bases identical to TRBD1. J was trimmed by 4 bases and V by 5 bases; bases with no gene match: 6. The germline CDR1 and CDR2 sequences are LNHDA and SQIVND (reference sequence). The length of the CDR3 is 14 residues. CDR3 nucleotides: TGTGCCAGTAGTGCACAGGGGGTGCCCTATGGCTACACCTTC. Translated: CASSAQGVPYGYTF.

As DNA, the CDR3 is TGCAGCGTTGAAGATCCGATTGCCAAAAACATTCAGTACTTC. Its translation is CSVEDPIAKNIQYF. The V call is TRBV29-1, the J call TRBJ2-4; D gene ambiguous. There are 14 residues in the CDR3. V was clipped by 0 bases and J by 1 base, with 7 bases between them. Per germline, CDR1 SQVTM and CDR2 ANQGSEA.

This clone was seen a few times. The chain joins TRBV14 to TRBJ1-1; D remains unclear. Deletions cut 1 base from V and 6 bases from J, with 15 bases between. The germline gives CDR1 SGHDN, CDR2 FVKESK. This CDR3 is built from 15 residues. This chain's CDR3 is CASSQVVGGGSEAFF. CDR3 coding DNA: TGTGCCAGCAGCCAAGTTGTCGGTGGCGGGTCTGAAGCTTTCTTT. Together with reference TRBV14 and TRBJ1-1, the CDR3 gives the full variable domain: EAGVTQFPSHSVIEKGQTVTLRCDPISGHDNLYWYRRVMGKEIKFLLHFVKESKQDESGMPNNRFLAERTGGTYSTLKVQPAELEDSGVYFCASSQVVGGGSEAFFGQGTRLTVV.

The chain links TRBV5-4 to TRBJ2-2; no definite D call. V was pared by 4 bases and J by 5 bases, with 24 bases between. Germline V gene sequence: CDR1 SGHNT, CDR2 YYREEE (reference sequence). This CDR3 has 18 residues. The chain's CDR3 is CASSPIKGLREGTGELFF. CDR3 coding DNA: TGTGCCAGCAGCCCAATTAAAGGGCTGAGAGAAGGGACCGGGGAGCTGTTTTTT.

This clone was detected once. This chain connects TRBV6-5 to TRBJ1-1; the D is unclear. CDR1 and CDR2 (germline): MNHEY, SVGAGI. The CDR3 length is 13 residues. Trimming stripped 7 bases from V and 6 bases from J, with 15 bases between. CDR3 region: CASTPPAASEAFF. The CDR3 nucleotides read TGTGCCAGCACCCCACCCGCAGCATCTGAAGCTTTCTTT.

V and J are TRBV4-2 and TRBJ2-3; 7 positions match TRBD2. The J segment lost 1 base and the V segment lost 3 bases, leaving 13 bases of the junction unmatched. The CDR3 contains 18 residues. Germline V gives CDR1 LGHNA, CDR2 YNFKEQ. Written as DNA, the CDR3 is TGTGCCAGCAGCCAGGCTTCTTCCGGGAGGCCAGGCACAGATACGCAGTATTTT. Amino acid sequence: CASSQASSGRPGTDTQYF.

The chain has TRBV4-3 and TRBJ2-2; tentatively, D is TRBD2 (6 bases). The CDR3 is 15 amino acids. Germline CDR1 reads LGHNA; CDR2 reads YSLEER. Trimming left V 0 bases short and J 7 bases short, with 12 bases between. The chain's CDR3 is CASSQDREINGELFF. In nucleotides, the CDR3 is TGCGCCAGCAGCCAAGACCGGGAGATTAACGGGGAGCTGTTTTTT.

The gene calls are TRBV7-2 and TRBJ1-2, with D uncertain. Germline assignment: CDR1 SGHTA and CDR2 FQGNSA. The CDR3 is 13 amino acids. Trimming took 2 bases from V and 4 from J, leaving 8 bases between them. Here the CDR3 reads CASSLKIGYGYTF. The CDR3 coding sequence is TGTGCCAGCAGCTTAAAAATAGGCTATGGCTACACCTTC.

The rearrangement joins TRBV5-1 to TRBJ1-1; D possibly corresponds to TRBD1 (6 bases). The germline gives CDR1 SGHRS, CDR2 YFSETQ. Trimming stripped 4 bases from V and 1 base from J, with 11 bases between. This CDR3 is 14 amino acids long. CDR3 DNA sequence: TGCGCCAGCAGCCCAAAACAGGGGAACACTGAAGCTTTCTTT. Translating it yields CASSPKQGNTEAFF.

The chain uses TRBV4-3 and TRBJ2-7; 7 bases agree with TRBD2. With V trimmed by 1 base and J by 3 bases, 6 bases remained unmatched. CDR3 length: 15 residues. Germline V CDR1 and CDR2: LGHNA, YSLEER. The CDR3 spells CASSQGLAEFYEQYF. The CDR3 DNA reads TGCGCCAGCAGCCAAGGGCTAGCGGAGTTCTACGAGCAGTACTTC.

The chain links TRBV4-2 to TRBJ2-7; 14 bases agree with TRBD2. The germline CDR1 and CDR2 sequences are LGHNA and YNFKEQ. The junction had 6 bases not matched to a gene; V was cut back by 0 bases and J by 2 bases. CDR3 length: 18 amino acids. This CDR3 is CASSQEGLAGASPYEQYF. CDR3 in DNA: TGTGCCAGCAGCCAAGAGGGACTAGCGGGAGCGTCTCCCTACGAGCAGTACTTC.

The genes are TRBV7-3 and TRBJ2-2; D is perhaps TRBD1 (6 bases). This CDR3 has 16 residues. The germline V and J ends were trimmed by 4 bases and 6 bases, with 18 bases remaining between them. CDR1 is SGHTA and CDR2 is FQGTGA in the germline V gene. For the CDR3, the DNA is TGTGCCAGCAGCTATCTCCGGCAGGGGAGAGCCGGGGAGCTGTTTTTT. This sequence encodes CASSYLRQGRAGELFF.

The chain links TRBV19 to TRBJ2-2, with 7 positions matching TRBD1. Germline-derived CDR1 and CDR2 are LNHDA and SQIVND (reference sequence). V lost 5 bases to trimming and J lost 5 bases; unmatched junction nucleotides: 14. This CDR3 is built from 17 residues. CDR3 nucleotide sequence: TGTGCCAGTAGTCGACCCTTGGACAGGTTCCTTACCGGGGAGCTGTTTTTT. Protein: CASSRPLDRFLTGELFF. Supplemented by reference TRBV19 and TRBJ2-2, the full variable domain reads DGGITQSPKYLFRKEGQNVTLSCEQNLNHDAMYWYRQDPGQGLRLIYYSQIVNDFQKGDIAEGYSVSREKKESFPLTVTSAQKNPTAFYLCASSRPLDRFLTGELFFGEGSRLTVL.

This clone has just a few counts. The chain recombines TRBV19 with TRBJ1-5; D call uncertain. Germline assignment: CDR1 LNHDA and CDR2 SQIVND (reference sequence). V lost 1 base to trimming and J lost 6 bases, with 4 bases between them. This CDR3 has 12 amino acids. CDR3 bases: TGTGCCAGTAGTATAGCCCCTCAGCCCCAGCATTTT. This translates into CASSIAPQPQHF.

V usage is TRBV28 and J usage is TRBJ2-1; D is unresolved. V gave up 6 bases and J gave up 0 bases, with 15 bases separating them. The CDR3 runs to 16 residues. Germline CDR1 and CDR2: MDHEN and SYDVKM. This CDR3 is CASSSLSSPSYNEQFF. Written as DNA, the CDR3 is TGTGCCAGCAGCTCCTTGAGTAGTCCCTCCTACAATGAGCAGTTCTTC.

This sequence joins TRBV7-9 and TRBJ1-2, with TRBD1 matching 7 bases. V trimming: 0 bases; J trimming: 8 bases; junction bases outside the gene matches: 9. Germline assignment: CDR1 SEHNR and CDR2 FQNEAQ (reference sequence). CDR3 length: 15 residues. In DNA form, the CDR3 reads TGTGCCAGCAGCTTAGCCGGGACAGTCAAGGGGGGCTACACCTTC. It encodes CASSLAGTVKGGYTF. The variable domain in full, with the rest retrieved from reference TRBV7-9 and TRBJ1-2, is DTGVSQNPRHKITKRGQNVTFRCDPISEHNRLYWYRQTLGQGPEFLTYFQNEAQLEKSRLLSDRFSAERPKGSFSTLEIQRTEQGDSAMYLCASSLAGTVKGGYTFGSGTRLTVV.

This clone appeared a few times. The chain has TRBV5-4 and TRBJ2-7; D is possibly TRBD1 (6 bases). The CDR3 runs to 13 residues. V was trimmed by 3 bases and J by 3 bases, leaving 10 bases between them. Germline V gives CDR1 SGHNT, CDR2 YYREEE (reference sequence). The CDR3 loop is CASSSRQDYEQYF. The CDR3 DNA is TGTGCCAGCAGCTCCCGACAGGACTACGAGCAGTACTTC.

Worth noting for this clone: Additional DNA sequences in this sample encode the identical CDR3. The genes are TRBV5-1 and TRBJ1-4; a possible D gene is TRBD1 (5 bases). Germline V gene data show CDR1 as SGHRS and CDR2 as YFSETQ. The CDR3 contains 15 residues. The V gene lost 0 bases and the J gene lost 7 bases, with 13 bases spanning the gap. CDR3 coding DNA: TGCGCCAGCAGCTTGGCCGGGCAGGGAGGTGAAAAACTGTTTTTT. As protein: CASSLAGQGGEKLFF.

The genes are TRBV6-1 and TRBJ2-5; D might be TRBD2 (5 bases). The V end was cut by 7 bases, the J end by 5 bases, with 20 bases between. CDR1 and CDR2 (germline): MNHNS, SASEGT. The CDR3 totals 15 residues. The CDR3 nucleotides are TGTGCCAGCAAGGTGGGCGGACTGAGCCGTGAGACCCAGTACTTC. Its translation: CASKVGGLSRETQYF.

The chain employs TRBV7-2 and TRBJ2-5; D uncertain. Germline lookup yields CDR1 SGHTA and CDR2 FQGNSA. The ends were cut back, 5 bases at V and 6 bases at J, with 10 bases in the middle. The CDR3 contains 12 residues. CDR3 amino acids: CASSPSLQTQYF. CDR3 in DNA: TGTGCCAGCAGCCCCTCCCTTCAGACCCAGTACTTC.

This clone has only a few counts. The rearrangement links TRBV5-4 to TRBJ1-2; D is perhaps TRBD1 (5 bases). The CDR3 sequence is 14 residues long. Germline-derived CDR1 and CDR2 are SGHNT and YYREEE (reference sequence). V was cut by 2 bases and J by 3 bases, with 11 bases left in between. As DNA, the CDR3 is TGTGCCAGCAGCTTAGAGGGGCTCGACTATGGCTACACCTTC. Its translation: CASSLEGLDYGYTF.

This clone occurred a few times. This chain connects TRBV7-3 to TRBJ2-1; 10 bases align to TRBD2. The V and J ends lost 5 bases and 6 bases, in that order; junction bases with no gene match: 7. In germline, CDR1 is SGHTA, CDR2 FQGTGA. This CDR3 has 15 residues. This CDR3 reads CASSPVAGGRNEQFF. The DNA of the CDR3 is TGTGCCAGCAGCCCGGTAGCGGGAGGCCGCAATGAGCAGTTCTTC.

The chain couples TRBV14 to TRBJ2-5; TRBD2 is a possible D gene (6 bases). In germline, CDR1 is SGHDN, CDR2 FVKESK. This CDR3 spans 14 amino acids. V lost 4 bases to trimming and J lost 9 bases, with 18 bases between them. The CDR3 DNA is TGTGCCAGCAGCCGTGGTTGGAGTTGGGAGGCCCAGTACTTC. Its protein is CASSRGWSWEAQYF. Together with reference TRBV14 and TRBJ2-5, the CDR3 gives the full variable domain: EAGVTQFPSHSVIEKGQTVTLRCDPISGHDNLYWYRRVMGKEIKFLLHFVKESKQDESGMPNNRFLAERTGGTYSTLKVQPAELEDSGVYFCASSRGWSWEAQYFGPGTRLLVL.

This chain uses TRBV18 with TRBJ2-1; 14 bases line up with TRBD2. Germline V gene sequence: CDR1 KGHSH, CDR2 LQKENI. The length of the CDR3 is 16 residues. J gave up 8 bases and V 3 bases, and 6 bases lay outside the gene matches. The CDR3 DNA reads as TGTGCCAGCTCACCGGGACTAGCGGGAGATAAGGATGAGCAGTTCTTC. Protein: CASSPGLAGDKDEQFF.